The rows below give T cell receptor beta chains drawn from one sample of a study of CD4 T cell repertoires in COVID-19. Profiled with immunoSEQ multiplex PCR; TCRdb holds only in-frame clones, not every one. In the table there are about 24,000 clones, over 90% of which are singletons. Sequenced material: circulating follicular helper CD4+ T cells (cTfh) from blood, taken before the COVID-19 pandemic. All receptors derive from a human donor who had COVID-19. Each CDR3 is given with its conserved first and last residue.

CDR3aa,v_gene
CASSPAMNTEAFF,TRBV18
CASTHTAGPLPDTQYF,TRBV5-6
CASSQDRTNYGYTF,TRBV14
CAWGRGNVEGDTQYF,TRBV30
CSARLAGGKETQYF,TRBV29-1
CASSLGDSEQYF,TRBV5-1
CASSAGGRTEAFF,TRBV6-1
CASSVLTGADTQYF,TRBV19
CASSISGTGIYNEQFF,TRBV19
CATDKTSGGSAGELFF,TRBV7-9
CASSPDSWDEQFF,TRBV18
CASSMTSSSYEQYF,TRBV19
CASSPLVTVRSMFF,TRBV19
CAWNQGANYGYTF,TRBV30
CAISKLRGSHYEQYF,TRBV10-3
CASSKDRDSGELFF,TRBV5-4
CAWIPGQLTDTQYF,TRBV30
CASSSIDSRGSYEQYF,TRBV28
CASSPNGGAGTQETQYF,TRBV18
CSVDQGSGYTF,TRBV29-1
CASSLDGTVNTEAFF,TRBV7-9
CASSLRGGGGTEAFF,TRBV5-1
CASSTLAGGTKETQYF,TRBV19
CASSQGWQGGTDTQYF,TRBV11-3
CASMGDRVYGYTF,TRBV2
CASSLKWTDQVQQYF,TRBV7-2
CAWSVGGQAPYGYTF,TRBV30
CAWRSGREEDTQYF,TRBV30
CASSSQKETQYF,TRBV5-6
CASSLTSGRETQYF,TRBV11-1
CASSRRDRGWGDTQYF,TRBV25-1
CASSFTGESGYTF,TRBV11-1
CASSREGDRGRNTIYF,TRBV9
CASIMGGNSPLHF,TRBV6-1
CASRLTGSSDTQYF,TRBV27
CASSPSPRYEQYF,TRBV27
CASSSDGTGMSTDTQYF,TRBV27
CASSQREGAGGITDTQYF,TRBV11-2
CASSGGRTNEKLFF,TRBV6-1
CASRPRDKNQPQHF,TRBV6-5
CASSPRTGTEEKLFF,TRBV25-1
CAWSLGGSEKLFF,TRBV30
CASSETGGGYEQYF,TRBV6-1
CASSPEIAGILGNEQFF,TRBV18
CASSWIRDTWSGTEAFF,TRBV5-8
CATSRGWQSNQPQHF,TRBV15
CASSRRRGQETQYF,TRBV27
CASSQTRNPYGYTF,TRBV5-4
CASSAVNEQYF,TRBV6-1
CATAEGARGEKLFF,TRBV19
CASSSRTANTEAFF,TRBV11-2
CASSSGQGNTEAFF,TRBV5-1
CASSLGQGVAANEKLFF,TRBV19
CASSSSGQGYGYTF,TRBV27
CASSQGSLKETQYF,TRBV19
CASSYSGQGRDEQYF,TRBV6-6
CASSRTAGTGNRYEQYF,TRBV14
CASSFAIEETQYF,TRBV11-3
CAITTGVRSPLHF,TRBV10-3
CASSASGTYSYEQYF,TRBV28